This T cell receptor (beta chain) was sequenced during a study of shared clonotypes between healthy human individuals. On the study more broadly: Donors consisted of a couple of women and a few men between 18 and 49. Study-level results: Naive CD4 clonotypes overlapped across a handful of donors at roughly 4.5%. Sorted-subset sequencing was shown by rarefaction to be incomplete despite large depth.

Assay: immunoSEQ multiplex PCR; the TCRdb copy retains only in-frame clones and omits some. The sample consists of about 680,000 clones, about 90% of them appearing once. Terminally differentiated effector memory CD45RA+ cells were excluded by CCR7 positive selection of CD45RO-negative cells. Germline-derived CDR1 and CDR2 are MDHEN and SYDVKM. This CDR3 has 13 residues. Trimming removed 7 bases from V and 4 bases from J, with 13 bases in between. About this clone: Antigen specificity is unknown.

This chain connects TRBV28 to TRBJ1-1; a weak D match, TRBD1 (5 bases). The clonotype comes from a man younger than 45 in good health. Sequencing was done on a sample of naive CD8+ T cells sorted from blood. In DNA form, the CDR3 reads TGTGCCAGCATAATAGAGGGGAGCACTGAAGCTTTCTTT. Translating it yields CASIIEGSTEAFF.